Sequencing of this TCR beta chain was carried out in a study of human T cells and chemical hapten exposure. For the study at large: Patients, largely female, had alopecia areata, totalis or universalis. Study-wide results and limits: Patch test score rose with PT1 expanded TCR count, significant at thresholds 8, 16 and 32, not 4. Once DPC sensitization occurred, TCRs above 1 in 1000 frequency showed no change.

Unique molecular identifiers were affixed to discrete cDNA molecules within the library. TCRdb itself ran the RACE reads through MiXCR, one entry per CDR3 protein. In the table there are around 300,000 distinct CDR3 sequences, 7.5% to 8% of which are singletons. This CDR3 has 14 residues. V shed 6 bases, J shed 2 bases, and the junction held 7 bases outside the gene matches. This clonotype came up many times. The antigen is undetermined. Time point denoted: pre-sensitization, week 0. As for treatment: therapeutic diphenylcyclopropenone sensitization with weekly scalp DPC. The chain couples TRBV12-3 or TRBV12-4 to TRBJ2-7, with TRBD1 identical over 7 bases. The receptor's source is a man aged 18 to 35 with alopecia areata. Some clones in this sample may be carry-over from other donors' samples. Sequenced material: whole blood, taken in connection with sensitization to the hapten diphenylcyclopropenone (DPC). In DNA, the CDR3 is TGTGCCAGCAGGGGGACAGCCTTTCCCTACGAGCAGTACTTC. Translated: CASRGTAFPYEQYF.